A selection of T cell receptor beta chains follows, all from one sample in a study of CD8+CD57+ T cells in acquired aplastic anemia. TCRdb ran MiXCR on the reads and lists one entry per CDR3 protein. Among fewer than 150,000 distinct CDR3 sequences, more than 40% were seen once, and the ten largest hold about 2.7%. The sequencing input was sorted CD4+, CD8+, or CD8+CD57+ T cells (not recorded which) from PBMCs. Every receptor here comes from a human donor in good health, serving as a control. Both conserved end residues are part of each CDR3. Fields, in order: clone size, V gene, J gene, D gene, CDR3 DNA, CDR3 protein. D genes are given only for firm matches. Part of the rows lack a size; the others show once, few, many or a class for expanded clones.

many,TRBV4-1,TRBJ1-5,.,TGCGCCAGCAGCCAAGTTTCCAGTGCCAATCAGCCCCAGCATTTT,CASSQVSSANQPQHF
many,TRBV20-1,TRBJ2-2,.,TGCAGTGCTAGAGATGAACGGAATGCCGGGGAGCTGTTTTTT,CSARDERNAGELFF
.,TRBV19,TRBJ2-1,TRBD2,TGTGCCAGTAGTATCACTAGCGGGGGGGCCAACAATGAGCAGTTCTTC,CASSITSGGANNEQFF
many,TRBV9,TRBJ1-5,TRBD1,TGTGCCAGCAGCGTGGGGGACAGGGGCAATCAGCCCCAGCATTTT,CASSVGDRGNQPQHF
many,TRBV4-1,TRBJ2-1,.,TGCGCCAGCAGCCGTACCCAGGGAGAATCATACAATGAGCAGTTCTTC,CASSRTQGESYNEQFF
many,TRBV6-5,TRBJ1-1,.,TGTGCCAGCAGTTACACGGGAAGCCTACACACTGAAGCTTTCTTT,CASSYTGSLHTEAFF
many,TRBV9,TRBJ1-1,TRBD1,TGTGCCAGCAGCGCCCACTACGGGACAGGGGGCACTGAAGCTTTCTTT,CASSAHYGTGGTEAFF
.,TRBV19,TRBJ1-6,.,TGTGCCAGTAGTATCCCCCTCCACTTT,CASSIPLHF
few,TRBV9,TRBJ2-5,.,TGTGCCAGCAGCCCCCGCAAGAAGACCCAGTACTTC,CASSPRKKTQYF
.,TRBV5-1,TRBJ1-1,.,TGCGCCAGCAGCTCCGGACAGCGTAACACTGAAGCTTCCTTT,CASSSGQRNTEASF
.,TRBV19,TRBJ2-1,TRBD1,TGTGCCAGTAGTATAGGCGGGACAGGGAGGGATGAGCAGTTCTTC,CASSIGGTGRDEQFF
.,TRBV11-2,TRBJ2-3,TRBD2,TGTGCCAGTATCCAGCGGGGACCTAGCACAGATACGCAGTATTTT,CASIQRGPSTDTQYF
few,TRBV19,TRBJ2-5,.,TGTGCCAGTAGTGTCAGGACCCAAGAGACCCAGTACTTC,CASSVRTQETQYF
many,TRBV7-2,TRBJ2-7,.,TGTGCCAGCAGCTTAAGTGGCAGAAGAGACGAGCAGTACTTC,CASSLSGRRDEQYF
.,TRBV15,TRBJ2-2,.,TGTGCCACCAGCAGAGATCCTGGAACCGGGGAGCTGTTTTTT,CATSRDPGTGELFF
.,TRBV29-1,TRBJ1-2,TRBD1,TGCAGCGTTGAAGTAGGACAGGGGAGCTATGGCTACACCTTC,CSVEVGQGSYGYTF
many,TRBV5-4,TRBJ2-1,TRBD2,TGTGCCAGCAGCTTGGCCTTGGGGGGGTCCTACAATGAGCAGTTCTTC,CASSLALGGSYNEQFF
many,TRBV4-1,TRBJ2-7,.,TGCGCCAGCAGCCAATCCCGTCCCCCCTACGAGCAGTACTTC,CASSQSRPPYEQYF
many,TRBV30,TRBJ1-6,.,TGTGCCTGGAGTGTTAGGGATAATTCACCCCTCCACTTT,CAWSVRDNSPLHF
.,TRBV7-1,TRBJ2-5,TRBD2,TGTGCCAGCAGCTCCACAAAAACTAGCGGGAGGCAGACCCAGTACTTC,CASSSTKTSGRQTQYF
.,TRBV6-5,TRBJ1-5,TRBD1,TGTGCCAGCAGTTACTCAAGGACAGGGGTCCAGCCCCAGCATTTT,CASSYSRTGVQPQHF
.,TRBV5-5,TRBJ1-2,.,TGTGCCAGCAGCTTGGCCATGGCAGCAAACTATGGCTACACCTTC,CASSLAMAANYGYTF
many,TRBV20-1,TRBJ1-2,.,TGCGGTGCTACTTTGCCACGGGACGGGAACTATGGCTACACCTTC,CGATLPRDGNYGYTF
.,TRBV7-9,TRBJ1-6,TRBD1,TGTGCCAGCAGCTTAACGGGGCAGGGGGTCTCACCCCTCCACTTT,CASSLTGQGVSPLHF
many,TRBV20-1,TRBJ1-6,TRBD1,TGCAGTGCTATTGAACAGGGGGGCGGATTTTATAATTCACCCCTCCACTTT,CSAIEQGGGFYNSPLHF